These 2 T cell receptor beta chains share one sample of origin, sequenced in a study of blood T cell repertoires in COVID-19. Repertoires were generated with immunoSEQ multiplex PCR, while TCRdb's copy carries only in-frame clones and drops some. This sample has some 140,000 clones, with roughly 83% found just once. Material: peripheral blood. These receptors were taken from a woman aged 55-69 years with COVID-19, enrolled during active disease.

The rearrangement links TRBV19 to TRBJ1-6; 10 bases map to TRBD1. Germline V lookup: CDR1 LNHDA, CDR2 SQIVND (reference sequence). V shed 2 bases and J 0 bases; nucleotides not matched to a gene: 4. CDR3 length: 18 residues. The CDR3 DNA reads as TGTGCCAGTAGTATATCGGGACAGGGGAGCTCCTATAATTCACCCCTCCACTTT. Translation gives CASSISGQGSSYNSPLHF.

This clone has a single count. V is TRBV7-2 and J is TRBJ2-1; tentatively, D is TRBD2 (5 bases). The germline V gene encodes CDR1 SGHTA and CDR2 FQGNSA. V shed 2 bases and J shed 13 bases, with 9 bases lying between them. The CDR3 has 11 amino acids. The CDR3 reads CASSLKRTQFF. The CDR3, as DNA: TGTGCCAGCAGCTTAAAGAGGACTCAGTTCTTC.